A selection of T cell receptor beta chains follows, all from one sample in a study of blood T cell repertoires in COVID-19. Sequencing used immunoSEQ multiplex PCR; TCRdb keeps in-frame clones, though not all of them. The data show roughly 260,000 clones, about 87% seen once. Sequencing was performed on peripheral blood. These receptors originate from a man aged 55 to 70 who had recovered from COVID-19. Each CDR3 is given with its conserved first and last residue. Each record gives: V gene, D gene, clone size, J gene, CDR3 DNA, CDR3 protein. The D gene is left open where the match is weak. Clone size is stated in some rows and not others, as once, few, many or a class when expanded.

>TRBV5-1|.|.|TRBJ2-7
TGCGCCAGCAGCTATCAAACAGGGTCCTCCTACGAGCAGTACTTC
CASSYQTGSSYEQYF
>TRBV10-3|.|.|TRBJ2-1
TGTGCCATCAGTGATCTGACCGCGGGGGCTTCATACAATGAGCAGTTCTTC
CAISDLTAGASYNEQFF
>TRBV6-2/TRBV6-3|.|.|TRBJ1-2
TGTGCCAGCAGCTATCAGTCCTGGGGCTACACCTTC
CASSYQSWGYTF
>TRBV5-1|TRBD2|.|TRBJ2-3
TGCGCCAGCAGCTCGGGACTAGCGGGACCCACAGATACGCAGTATTTT
CASSSGLAGPTDTQYF
>TRBV5-5|TRBD2|.|TRBJ2-3
TGTGCCAGCAGCTTAGCGGGGGGGCCACTCGGCACAGATACGCAGTATTTT
CASSLAGGPLGTDTQYF
>TRBV5-8|.|.|TRBJ1-2
TGTGCCAGCAGGGAGGCAGTTAACTATGGCTACACCTTC
CASREAVNYGYTF
>TRBV4-1|TRBD1|.|TRBJ1-3
TGCGCCAGCAGCCTAGAAGCCAGTGGGACAGGGGTTGGAAACACCATATATTTT
CASSLEASGTGVGNTIYF
>TRBV19|.|.|TRBJ1-3
TGTGCCAGTAGTACGCAGCGCGGGAAGGGTCGAAACACCATATATTTT
CASSTQRGKGRNTIYF
>TRBV29-1|TRBD1|.|TRBJ1-1
TGCAGCGTTGATTCTGGACAGGGAGGTTACACTGAAGCTTTCTTT
CSVDSGQGGYTEAFF
>TRBV5-6|TRBD1|once|TRBJ1-2
TGTGCCAGCAGCTTGGACCGGACAGGGGGCTATGGCTACACCTTC
CASSLDRTGGYGYTF
>TRBV30|.|.|TRBJ2-5
TGTGCCTACAGGGGAGATCGGGGGGAGACCCAGTACTTC
CAYRGDRGETQYF
>TRBV7-9|.|.|TRBJ2-3
TGTGCCAGCAGTGTACAAGCAGATACGCAGTATTTT
CASSVQADTQYF
>TRBV10-3|TRBD1|.|TRBJ2-1
TGTGCCATCAAGGGCGCAGGGGGCATGTCCTACAATGAGCAGTTCTTC
CAIKGAGGMSYNEQFF
>TRBV21-1|.|.|TRBJ2-1
.
CASSKVGKGTRSAGEQFF
>TRBV9|.|once|TRBJ1-6
TGTGCCAGCAGCGTCGTCAGCTCCTATAATTCACCCCTCCACTTT
CASSVVSSYNSPLHF
>TRBV6-6|.|.|TRBJ2-2
TGTGCCAGCAGTTACGGGGGGTTCGGGGAGCTGTTTTTT
CASSYGGFGELFF